A selection of T cell receptor beta chains follows, all from one sample in a study of regulatory T cells in long-lasting Graves disease. TCRdb processed the multiplex PCR reads anew with MiXCR; each CDR3 protein has one entry. The sample carries about 470,000 distinct CDR3 sequences, 20% recorded once. The material sequenced was peripheral blood mononuclear cells (PBMCs), taken when the disease was refractory, from a patient treated with antithyroid drugs. The receptors shown here come from a female donor with Graves disease. Both conserved end residues are part of each CDR3. D genes are given only for firm matches. The size field is filled for only some rows; it gives once, few, many or a size class.

TRBJ2-2	TRBD2	-	TRBV7-6	CASSRPKLAGYGELFF	TGTGCCAGCAGCCGCCCTAAACTAGCGGGCTACGGGGAGCTGTTTTTT
TRBJ1-2	-	many	TRBV20-1	CSARDPPDGANYGYTF	TGCAGTGCTAGAGACCCCCCGGACGGAGCTAACTATGGCTACACCTTC
TRBJ1-2	-	few	TRBV6-2/TRBV6-3	CASSYSSPGNYGYTF	TGTGCCAGCAGTTACTCGTCCCCAGGGAACTATGGCTACACCTTC
TRBJ2-3	TRBD2	few	TRBV29-1	CSVEDTWAGGYADTQYF	TGCAGCGTTGAAGATACATGGGCGGGAGGATATGCAGATACGCAGTATTTT
TRBJ1-1	TRBD1	few	TRBV20-1	CSAEGQGETEAFF	TGCAGTGCGGAGGGACAGGGGGAAACTGAAGCTTTCTTT
TRBJ2-7	-	many	TRBV27	CASSLAAGPFYEQYF	TGTGCCAGCAGTTTAGCGGCAGGGCCATTCTACGAGCAGTACTTC
TRBJ1-1	-	many	TRBV27	CASSSPGTANTEAFF	TGTGCCAGCAGTTCACCGGGGACGGCTAACACTGAAGCTTTCTTT
TRBJ2-1	-	-	TRBV28	CASSWYRQNNEQFF	TGTGCCAGCAGTTGGTACCGACAGAACAATGAGCAGTTCTTC
TRBJ1-4	-	-	TRBV30	CAWSKTIPGKLFF	TGTGCCTGGAGTAAGACCATTCCAGGGAAACTGTTTTTT
TRBJ2-2	TRBD2	many	TRBV19	CASSTLAGGVGELFF	TGTGCCAGTAGTACATTAGCGGGAGGCGTCGGGGAGCTGTTTTTT
TRBJ2-7	TRBD1	-	TRBV6-2/TRBV6-3	CASSRQGNSYEQYF	TGTGCCAGCAGTAGACAGGGGAACTCCTACGAGCAGTACTTC
TRBJ2-1	TRBD2	-	TRBV28	CASSPSPGLAGAGHEQFF	TGTGCCAGCAGTCCATCCCCGGGACTAGCGGGAGCCGGACATGAGCAGTTCTTC
TRBJ1-1	TRBD1	-	TRBV4-1	CASSQHSTGVEAEAFF	TGCGCCAGCAGCCAACACTCCACAGGGGTCGAGGCTGAAGCTTTCTTT
TRBJ1-1	-	few	TRBV6-5	CASSYSNQGAAFF	TGTGCCAGCAGTTACTCGAATCAGGGAGCGGCTTTCTTT
TRBJ2-7	-	-	TRBV30	CACIWTAPYERYF	TGTGCCTGTATTTGGACAGCACCATACGAGCGGTACTTC
TRBJ2-7	-	-	TRBV4-2	CASSQRVSYEQYF	TGTGCCAGCAGCCAGCGCGTCTCCTACGAGCAGTACTTC
TRBJ1-1	-	many	TRBV6-5	CASSYKAGITEAFF	TGTGCCAGCAGTTACAAGGCAGGAATCACTGAAGCTTTCTTT
TRBJ2-5	-	-	TRBV6-1	CASSNPTGRAQYF	TGTGCCAGCAGTAACCCGACAGGGAGGGCCCAGTACTTC
TRBJ2-7	-	many	TRBV6-2/TRBV6-3	CASSYSVRGTEQYF	TGTGCCAGCAGTTACTCGGTCAGGGGTACCGAGCAGTACTTC
TRBJ2-7	TRBD2	many	TRBV27	CASSFYGTTSGSDPYEQYF	TGTGCCAGCAGCTTTTATGGTACTACTAGCGGGAGTGATCCCTACGAGCAGTACTTC
TRBJ1-6	-	-	TRBV30	CARSVALLDSPLHF	TGTGCCCGGAGTGTTGCGCTATTGGATTCACCCCTCCACTTT
TRBJ1-2	-	-	TRBV5-5	CASSLVGFNYGYTF	TGTGCCAGCAGCTTGGTTGGATTTAACTATGGCTACACCTTC
TRBJ1-5	-	few	TRBV19	CASSVQGLYQPQHF	TGTGCCAGTAGCGTACAGGGTCTGTATCAGCCCCAGCATTTT
TRBJ2-2	-	few	TRBV19	CASSPRSGGLSGELFF	TGTGCCAGTAGCCCTCGTAGCGGAGGGCTTTCGGGGGAGCTGTTTTTT
TRBJ2-5	-	few	TRBV30	CAWSVNRETQYF	TGTGCCTGGAGTGTAAATAGGGAGACCCAGTACTTC
TRBJ2-2	-	-	TRBV12-3/TRBV12-4	CASSSTSLDPEAFSGELFF	TGTGCCAGCAGTTCGACCTCTCTAGACCCCGAGGCCTTCTCCGGGGAGCTGTTTTTT
TRBJ2-3	-	-	TRBV7-6	CASSLASAGGDTQYF	TGTGCCAGCAGCTTAGCGAGCGCGGGCGGAGATACGCAGTATTTT